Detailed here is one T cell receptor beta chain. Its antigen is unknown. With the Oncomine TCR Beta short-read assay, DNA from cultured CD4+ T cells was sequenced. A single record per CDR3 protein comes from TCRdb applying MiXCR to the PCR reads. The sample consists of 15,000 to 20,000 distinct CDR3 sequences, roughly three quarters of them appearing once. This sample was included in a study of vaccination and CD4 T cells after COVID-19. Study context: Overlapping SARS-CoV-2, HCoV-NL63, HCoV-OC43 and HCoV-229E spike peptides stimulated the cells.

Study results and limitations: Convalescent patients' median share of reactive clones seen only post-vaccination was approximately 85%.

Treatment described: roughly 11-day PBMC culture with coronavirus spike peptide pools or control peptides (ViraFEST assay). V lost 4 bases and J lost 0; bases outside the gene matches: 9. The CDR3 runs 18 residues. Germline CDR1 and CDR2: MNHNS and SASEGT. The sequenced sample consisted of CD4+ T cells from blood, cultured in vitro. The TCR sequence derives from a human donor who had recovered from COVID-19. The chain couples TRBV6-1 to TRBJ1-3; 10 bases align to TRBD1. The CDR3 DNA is TGTGCCAGCAGTGCCCTCGGGACAGGGGCGATCTCTGGAAACACCATATATTTT. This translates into CASSALGTGAISGNTIYF.